The clone carrying this T cell receptor beta chain has a count of ten or more. This entry belongs to a study of Graves' ophthalmopathy and Graves' hyperthyroidism. The authors isolated PBMCs from around 10 ml of fresh peripheral blood. The TCR beta CDR3 regions underwent amplification from RNA transcripts. HTBI-primed first-round RT-PCR preceded second-round multiplex PCR. TCRdb re-called the multiplex PCR reads with MiXCR, one entry per CDR3 protein. The sample contains about 410,000 distinct CDR3 sequences, about a sixth of which appear only once. The length of the CDR3 is 16 residues. CDR1 and CDR2 (germline): LNHDA, SQIVND (reference sequence). Trimming pared 2 bases from V and 5 bases from J, leaving 16 bases between.

Sequenced sample: peripheral blood. The chain has TRBV19 and TRBJ1-5; D gene uncertain. The sequence came from a woman younger than 35 with Graves' ophthalmopathy. The CDR3 reads CASSIRGIRGDQPQHF. The CDR3 region has the DNA TGTGCCAGTAGTATACGAGGGATCCGGGGAGATCAGCCCCAGCATTTT.